These 26 T cell receptor beta chains came from one sample sequenced in a study of T cell responses to AZD1222 COVID-19 vaccine. Method: immunoSEQ multiplex PCR; TCRdb's copy keeps in-frame clones and lacks some. Of 100,000 or so clones in the sample, approximately 87% were seen once. The sequencing here drew on peripheral blood, taken on day 0 of AZD1222 vaccination. These receptors came from an adult in good health.

This chain uses TRBV2 with TRBJ2-5; 13 nucleotides agree with TRBD2. J lost 2 bases, V lost 8 bases, and 2 bases had no gene match. CDR1 SNHLY and CDR2 FYNNEI come from the germline V gene. The CDR3 contains 14 residues. This CDR3 is CASGLAGAQETQYF. DNA of the CDR3: TGTGCCAGCGGACTAGCGGGGGCTCAAGAGACCCAGTACTTC. Full variable domain (missing parts from reference TRBV2 and TRBJ2-5): EPEVTQTPSHQVTQMGQEVILRCVPISNHLYFYWYRQILGQKVEFLVSFYNNEISEKSEIFDDQFSVERPDGSNFTLKIRSTKLEDSAMYFCASGLAGAQETQYFGPGTRLLVL.

With regard to this clone: The sample contains more than one DNA sequence encoding this CDR3. This chain links TRBV11-2 with TRBJ2-5; TRBD1 might be the D (5 bases). This CDR3 comprises 14 residues. CDR1 and CDR2 from the germline V gene are SGHAT and FQNNGV. V was pared by 1 base and J by 1 base, with 7 bases between. Written as DNA, the CDR3 is TGTGCCAGCAGCTTAGGCAGGGTCCAAGAGACCCAGTACTTC. Amino acid sequence: CASSLGRVQETQYF.

The J gene is TRBJ1-5, the V gene TRBV3-1 (or the pseudogene TRBV3-2), with 8 bases identical to TRBD1. This CDR3 is 15 amino acids long. J gave up 5 bases and V 3 bases, and 6 bases lay outside the gene matches. Per the germline V gene, CDR1 is LGHDT and CDR2 is YNNKEL (reference sequence). The CDR3, as DNA: TGTGCCAGCAGCCAGTCCGGGACAGGAGATCAGCCCCAGCATTTT. Translating it yields CASSQSGTGDQPQHF.

The chain links TRBV7-2 to TRBJ2-7, with 7 bases fitting TRBD2. The CDR3 contains 18 residues. With V trimmed by 5 bases and J by 9 bases, 25 bases remained unmatched. Germline loops: CDR1 SGHTA, CDR2 FQGNSA. CDR3 loop: CASSRNPAGGAGLFWQYF. CDR3 nucleotide sequence: TGTGCCAGCAGCCGGAACCCCGCCGGGGGAGCGGGACTCTTCTGGCAGTACTTC.

This chain links TRBV6-1 with TRBJ1-1; D is uncertain. The germline V gene has CDR1 MNHNS and CDR2 SASEGT. The ends were cut back, 0 bases at V and 6 bases at J, with 8 bases in the middle. CDR3 length: 13 residues. In DNA, the CDR3 is TGTGCCAGCAGTGAAGCAGCGGTGGCTGAAGCTTTCTTT. Protein: CASSEAAVAEAFF.

The CDR3 sequence is CASSLGLGTVNTEAFF. CDR3 DNA sequence: TGTGCCAGCAGCTTGGGTCTGGGAACTGTGAACACTGAAGCTTTCTTT. The rearrangement joins TRBV5-8 to TRBJ1-1; D is uncertain. Germline V gene lookup returns CDR1 SGHTS and CDR2 YDEGEE. This CDR3 spans 16 amino acids. V was cut by 0 bases and J by 0 bases, with 12 bases left in between.

The CDR3 region is CASSLTGGQGRHTQYF. The CDR3 DNA is TGTGCCAGCAGCTTAACGGGGGGACAGGGTAGACATACGCAGTATTTT. The chain has TRBV7-3 and TRBJ2-3; TRBD1 aligns across 9 bases. The CDR3 is 16 amino acids. Germline values: CDR1 SGHTA, CDR2 FQGTGA. Unmatched junction bases numbered 8, after V lost 0 bases and J lost 7 bases.

The chain employs TRBV30 and TRBJ1-1; 8 bases line up with TRBD1. Trimming removed 3 bases from V and 11 bases from J; junction bases left unmatched: 8. CDR3 length equals 12 residues. Per the germline V gene, CDR1 is GTSNPN and CDR2 is SVGIG (reference sequence). The CDR3 protein is CAWRRRTGWAFF. The CDR3 DNA reads TGTGCCTGGAGGCGCCGGACAGGGTGGGCTTTCTTT.

This clone was found a few times. The V gene is TRBV5-1, the J gene TRBJ1-1; 7 nucleotides line up with TRBD1. The J segment lost 5 bases and the V segment lost 6 bases, leaving 7 bases of the junction unmatched. Germline V gene sequence: CDR1 SGHRS, CDR2 YFSETQ. The CDR3 is 13 amino acids. This CDR3 is CASKSGGRTEAFF. The CDR3 nucleotides are TGCGCCAGCAAATCAGGGGGTAGGACTGAAGCTTTCTTT. Based on the CDR3 plus reference TRBV5-1 and TRBJ1-1, the full variable domain is KAGVTQTPRYLIKTRGQQVTLSCSPISGHRSVSWYQQTPGQGLQFLFEYFSETQRNKGNFPGRFSGRQFSNSRSEMNVSTLELGDSALYLCASKSGGRTEAFFGQGTRLTVV.

In this sample, this clone turned up once. This sequence joins TRBV5-1 and TRBJ1-2; D gene uncertain. Trimming cost V 4 bases and J 4 bases, with 23 bases left between them. Looked up from germline, CDR1 is SGHRS and CDR2 is YFSETQ. There are 17 residues in the CDR3. CDR3 sequence reads: CASSLGVGGPLGYGYTF. The DNA of the CDR3 is TGCGCCAGCAGCCTCGGGGTGGGCGGACCCCTAGGCTATGGCTACACCTTC.

The rearrangement uses TRBV4-3 and TRBJ1-2; the D is unclear. The germline V gene encodes CDR1 LGHNA and CDR2 YSLEER. V lost 1 base and J lost 2, with 11 bases in between. This CDR3 is 15 amino acids long. Here the CDR3 DNA reads TGCGCCAGCAGCCAAGTGCTTGACATAAACTATGGCTACACCTTC. Translation: CASSQVLDINYGYTF.

Only one count was recorded for this clone. V usage is TRBV6-2 or TRBV6-3 and J usage is TRBJ1-1; D is unresolved. The CDR3 covers 15 residues. Germline values: CDR1 MNHEY, CDR2 SVGEGT. The V and J ends lost 3 bases and 4 bases respectively, with 15 bases between them. The CDR3 protein is CASSYPRPLSTEAFF. In nucleotides, the CDR3 is TGTGCCAGCAGTTATCCACGACCCTTAAGCACTGAAGCTTTCTTT.

This chain's CDR3 is CASSQGVGVNTEAFF. In nucleotides, the CDR3 is TGTGCCAGCAGCCAAGGGGTCGGAGTGAACACTGAAGCTTTCTTT. The chain is built from TRBV3-1 (or the pseudogene TRBV3-2) and TRBJ1-1; D remains unclear. Germline assignment: CDR1 LGHDT and CDR2 YNNKEL (reference sequence). The CDR3 length is 15 residues. Trimming cost V 1 base and J 0 bases, with 9 bases left between them.

This chain connects TRBV7-9 to TRBJ1-1; 11 bases fit TRBD1. V shed 5 bases, J shed 1 base, and the junction held 3 bases outside the gene matches. Germline values: CDR1 SEHNR, CDR2 FQNEAQ (reference sequence). The CDR3 totals 15 residues. The chain's CDR3 is CASSQGQGENTEAFF. The CDR3 DNA is TGTGCCAGCAGCCAGGGACAGGGGGAGAACACTGAAGCTTTCTTT.

This sequence joins TRBV2 and TRBJ1-1; D ambiguous. CDR1 is SNHLY and CDR2 is FYNNEI in the germline V gene. V dropped 10 bases and J dropped 0 bases, with 15 bases sitting between them. The CDR3 runs 14 residues. The DNA of the CDR3 is TGTGCCACCCACCTGTCTGGGGTGAACACTGAAGCTTTCTTT. Protein product: CATHLSGVNTEAFF.

The chain recombines TRBV5-1 with TRBJ1-2; no definite D call. Germline V gene lookup returns CDR1 SGHRS and CDR2 YFSETQ. Trimming removed 4 bases from V and 7 bases from J, with 14 bases in between. The CDR3 extends over 13 amino acids. For the CDR3, the DNA is TGCGCCAGCAGCCCCGGTCCCGCGGGTGGCTACACCTTC. It yields the protein CASSPGPAGGYTF.

This chain uses TRBV25-1 with TRBJ2-3; TRBD1 agrees at 7 bases. J gave up 0 bases and V 4 bases, and 4 bases lay outside the gene matches. Germline-derived CDR1 and CDR2 are MGHDK and SYGVNS. CDR3 length: 15 amino acids. Here the CDR3 DNA reads TGTGCCAGCAGTGGAGTGACAGGGAGCACAGATACGCAGTATTTT. It codes for CASSGVTGSTDTQYF.

The rearrangement links TRBV5-1 to TRBJ1-2, with D possibly TRBD1 on 5 matching bases. CDR3 size: 17 residues. Between the trimmed V and J ends, which lost 3 bases and 4 bases, there was a span of 22 bases. Germline CDR1 and CDR2: SGHRS and YFSETQ. CDR3 in DNA: TGCGCCAGCAGCTCCTCCCCCGGGACGGCCTCCGGCTATGGCTACACCTTC. Translating gives CASSSSPGTASGYGYTF.

The chain has TRBV7-2 and TRBJ1-2; unclear D gene. The CDR3 has 13 amino acids. The V end lost 5 bases, the J end lost 2 bases, and 9 bases lay between the germline ends. Germline assignment: CDR1 SGHTA and CDR2 FQGNSA. The CDR3 bases are TGTGCCAGCAGCCGGGGTTCAAACTATGGCTACACCTTC. Translation gives CASSRGSNYGYTF.

The chain has TRBV11-2 and TRBJ2-7, with D maybe TRBD2 (6 bases). Germline V gene lookup returns CDR1 SGHAT and CDR2 FQNNGV. The CDR3 extends over 15 amino acids. V shed 5 bases and J shed 6 bases, with 20 bases lying between them. The CDR3 nucleotides are TGTGCCAGCAGCCTACGGGCTTTTCAGGAGGGCGAGCAGTACTTC. It encodes CASSLRAFQEGEQYF.

This sequence joins TRBV15 and TRBJ2-7, with D possibly TRBD2 on 5 matching bases. Looked up from germline, CDR1 is LNHNV and CDR2 is YYDKDF (reference sequence). This CDR3 comprises 17 residues. V shed 0 bases and J shed 0 bases, with 15 bases lying between them. The CDR3 is CATSRELTSGPSYEQYF. The CDR3 bases are TGTGCCACCAGCAGAGAATTAACCAGCGGTCCCTCCTACGAGCAGTACTTC.

The V call is TRBV19, the J call TRBJ1-5; TRBD1 is a possible D gene (5 bases). The germline gives CDR1 LNHDA, CDR2 SQIVND (reference sequence). The CDR3 totals 15 residues. V was pared by 1 base and J by 10 bases, with 17 bases between. CDR3 DNA: TGTGCCAGTAGTATAGCGGGGCGATATGCTGGCCCCCAGCATTTT. Translation: CASSIAGRYAGPQHF.

The gene calls are TRBV27 and TRBJ2-7; TRBD1 agrees at 11 bases. Germline values: CDR1 MNHEY, CDR2 SMNVEV (reference sequence). The CDR3 runs 13 residues. V was pared by 3 bases and J by 9 bases, with 4 bases of the junction left unmatched. The CDR3 sequence: CASSLMGQGVQYF. CDR3 sequence (DNA): TGTGCCAGCAGTTTGATGGGACAGGGGGTGCAGTACTTC.

This clone showed up many times. This chain links TRBV6-5 with TRBJ1-4, with a weak D call TRBD1 (5 bases). The V end was cut by 6 bases, the J end by 8 bases, with 16 bases between. From germline, CDR1 is MNHEY and CDR2 SVGAGI. There are 14 residues in the CDR3. The chain's CDR3 is CASREGLAPEKLFF. The CDR3 DNA is TGTGCCAGCAGGGAGGGGTTGGCCCCCGAAAAACTGTTTTTT.

The genes are TRBV7-9 and TRBJ2-5; tentatively, D is TRBD1 (6 bases). Germline CDR1 and CDR2: SEHNR and FQNEAQ (reference sequence). The length of the CDR3 is 15 residues. The ends were cut back, 5 bases at V and 2 bases at J, with 15 bases in the middle. CDR3 sequence: CASSPRQAEQETQYF. The CDR3 DNA follows: TGTGCCAGCAGCCCGCGACAGGCCGAGCAAGAGACCCAGTACTTC.

Ten or more counts support this clone. Other DNA sequences of this sample code for an identical CDR3. This rearrangement joins TRBV7-9 to TRBJ1-1, with a tentative D call TRBD1 (6 bases). Per germline, CDR1 SEHNR and CDR2 FQNEAQ (reference sequence). Trimming pared 5 bases from V and 1 base from J, leaving 8 bases between. This CDR3 has 13 residues. CDR3 loop: CASSPQGNTEAFF. Written as DNA, the CDR3 is TGTGCCAGCAGCCCACAGGGGAACACTGAAGCTTTCTTT.